The T cell receptor (beta chain) under discussion was sequenced for a study of CXCR3-negative and CXCR3-positive naive CD8 T cells. Study-wide results and limits: More hydrophobic TRB CDR3s were found in CXCR3-positive naive cells than in CXCR3-negative naive cells. The majority of assays used fresh PBMCs, and CXCR3 expression partially decreased after cryopreservation.

Germline CDR1 is SGHRS and CDR2 is YFSETQ. There are 13 residues in the CDR3. With regard to this clonotype: Its specificity is unknown.

The authors prepared UMI-labeled TRB cDNA libraries by 5' RACE. TCRdb processed the 5' RACE reads again and assigns one entry to each CDR3 protein, with no DNA. The specimen's table records tens of thousands of distinct CDR3 sequences. Sequenced sample: naive CXCR3- CD8+ T cells from blood. The subset: CD45RO-CCR7+CD27+CD95- naive CD8+ T cells lacking CXCR3 (TNR3-). The chain joins TRBV5-1 to TRBJ2-1; TCRdb designates TRBD1, a call that cannot be tested without DNA. The sequence was obtained from a human donor in good health. Some clones in this sample may be carry-over from other donors' samples. Here the CDR3 reads CASSLGRANEQFF.